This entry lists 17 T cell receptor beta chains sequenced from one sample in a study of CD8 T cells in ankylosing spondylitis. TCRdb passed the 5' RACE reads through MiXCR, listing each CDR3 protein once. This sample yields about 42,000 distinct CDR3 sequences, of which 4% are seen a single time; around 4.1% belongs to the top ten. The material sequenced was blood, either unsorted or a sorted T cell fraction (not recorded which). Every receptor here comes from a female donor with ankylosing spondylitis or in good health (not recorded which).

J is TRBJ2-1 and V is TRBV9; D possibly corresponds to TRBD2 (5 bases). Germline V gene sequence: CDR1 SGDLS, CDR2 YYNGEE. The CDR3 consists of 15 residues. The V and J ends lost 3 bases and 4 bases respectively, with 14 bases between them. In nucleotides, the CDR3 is TGTGCCAGCAGCGCCTTAGCTAGCTATTACAATGAGCAGTTCTTC. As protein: CASSALASYYNEQFF.

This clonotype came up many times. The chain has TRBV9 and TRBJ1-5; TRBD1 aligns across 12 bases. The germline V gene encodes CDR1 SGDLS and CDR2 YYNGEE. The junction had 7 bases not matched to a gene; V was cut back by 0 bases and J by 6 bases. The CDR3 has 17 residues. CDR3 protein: CASSVGSGQGAGQPQHF. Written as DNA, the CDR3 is TGTGCCAGCAGCGTAGGATCGGGACAGGGGGCCGGTCAGCCCCAGCATTTT.

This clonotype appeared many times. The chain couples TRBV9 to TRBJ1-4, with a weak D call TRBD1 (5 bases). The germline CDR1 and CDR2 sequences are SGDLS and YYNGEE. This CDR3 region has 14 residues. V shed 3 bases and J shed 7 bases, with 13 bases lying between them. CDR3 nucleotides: TGTGCCAGCAGCGCAGGGACGGGTCGTGAAAAACTGTTTTTT. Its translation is CASSAGTGREKLFF.

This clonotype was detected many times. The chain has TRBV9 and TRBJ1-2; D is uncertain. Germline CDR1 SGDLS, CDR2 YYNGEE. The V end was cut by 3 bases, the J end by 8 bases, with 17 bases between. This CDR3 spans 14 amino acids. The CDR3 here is CASSAPGALGGYTF. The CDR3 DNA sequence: TGTGCCAGCAGCGCACCGGGCGCCCTTGGGGGCTACACCTTC.

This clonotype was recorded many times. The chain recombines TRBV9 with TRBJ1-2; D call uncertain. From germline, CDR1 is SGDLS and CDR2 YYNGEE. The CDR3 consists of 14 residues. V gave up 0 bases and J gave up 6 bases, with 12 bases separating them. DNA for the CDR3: TGTGCCAGCAGCGTAGGAGTGGGCAGAGATGGCTACACCTTC. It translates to CASSVGVGRDGYTF.

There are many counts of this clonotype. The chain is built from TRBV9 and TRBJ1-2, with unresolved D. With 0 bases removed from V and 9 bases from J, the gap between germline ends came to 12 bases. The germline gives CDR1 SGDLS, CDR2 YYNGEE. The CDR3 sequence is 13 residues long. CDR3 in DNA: TGTGCCAGCAGCGTAGGAGGCGGCTTGAGCTACACCTTC. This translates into CASSVGGGLSYTF.

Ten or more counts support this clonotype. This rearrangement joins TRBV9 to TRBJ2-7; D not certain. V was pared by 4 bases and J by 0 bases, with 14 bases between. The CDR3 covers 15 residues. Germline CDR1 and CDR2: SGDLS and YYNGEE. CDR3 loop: CASSPDKGNSYEQYF. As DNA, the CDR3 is TGTGCCAGCAGCCCTGATAAGGGTAACTCCTACGAGCAGTACTTC.

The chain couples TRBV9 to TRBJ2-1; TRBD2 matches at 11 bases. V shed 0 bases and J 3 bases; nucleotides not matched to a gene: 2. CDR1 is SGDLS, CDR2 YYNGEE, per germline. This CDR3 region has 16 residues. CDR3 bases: TGTGCCAGCAGCGTAGGGGGGACTAGCGGCTACAATGAGCAGTTCTTC. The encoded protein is CASSVGGTSGYNEQFF.

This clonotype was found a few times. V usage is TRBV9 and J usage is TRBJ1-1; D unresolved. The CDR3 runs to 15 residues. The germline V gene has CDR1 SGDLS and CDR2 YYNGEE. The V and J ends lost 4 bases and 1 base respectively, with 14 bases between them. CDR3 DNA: TGTGCCAGCAGCAGTACGGGTCTCAGGAACACTGAAGCTTTCTTT. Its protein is CASSSTGLRNTEAFF.

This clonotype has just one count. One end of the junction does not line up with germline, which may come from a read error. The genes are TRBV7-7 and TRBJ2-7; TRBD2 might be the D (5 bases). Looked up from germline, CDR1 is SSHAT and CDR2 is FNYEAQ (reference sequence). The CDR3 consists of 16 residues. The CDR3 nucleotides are TGTGGCAGCAGCGCGGAGGAGATTCTCGGCTCCCATGAGCAGTACTTC. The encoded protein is CGSSAEEILGSHEQYF.

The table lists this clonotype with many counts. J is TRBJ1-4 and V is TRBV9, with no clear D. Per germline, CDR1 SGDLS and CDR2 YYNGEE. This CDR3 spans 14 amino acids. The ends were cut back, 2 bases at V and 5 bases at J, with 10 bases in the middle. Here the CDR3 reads CASSVAAGNEKLFF. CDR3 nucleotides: TGTGCCAGCAGCGTCGCGGCTGGGAATGAAAAACTGTTTTTT.

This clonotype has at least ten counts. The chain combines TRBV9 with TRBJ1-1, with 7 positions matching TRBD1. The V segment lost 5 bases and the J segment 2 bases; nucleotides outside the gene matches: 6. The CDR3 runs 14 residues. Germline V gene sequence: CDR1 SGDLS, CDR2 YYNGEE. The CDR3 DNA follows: TGTGCCAGCAGGGGGGACAGAGCAAACACTGAAGCTTTCTTT. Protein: CASRGDRANTEAFF.

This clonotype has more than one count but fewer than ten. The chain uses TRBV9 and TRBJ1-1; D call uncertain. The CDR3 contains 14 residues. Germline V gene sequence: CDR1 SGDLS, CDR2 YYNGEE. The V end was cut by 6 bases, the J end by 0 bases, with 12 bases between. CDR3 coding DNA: TGTGCCAGCACCAAATTGGGCTTGAACACTGAAGCTTTCTTT. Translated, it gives CASTKLGLNTEAFF. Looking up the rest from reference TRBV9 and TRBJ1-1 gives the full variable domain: DSGVTQTPKHLITATGQRVTLRCSPRSGDLSVYWYQQSLDQGLQFLIQYYNGEERAKGNILERFSAQQFPDLHSELNLSSLELGDSALYFCASTKLGLNTEAFFGQGTRLTVV.

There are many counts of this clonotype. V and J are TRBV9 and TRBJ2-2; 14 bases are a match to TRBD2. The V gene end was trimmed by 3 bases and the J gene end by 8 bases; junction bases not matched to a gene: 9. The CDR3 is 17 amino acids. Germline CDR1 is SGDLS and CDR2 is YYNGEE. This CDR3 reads CASSAIGTSGGVGELFF. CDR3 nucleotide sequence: TGTGCCAGCAGCGCCATCGGGACTAGCGGGGGCGTTGGGGAGCTGTTTTTT.

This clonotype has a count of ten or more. CDR3 nucleotides: TGTGCCAGCAGCGATGCCGTAGGGGGTGGCTACACCTTC. The encoded protein is CASSDAVGGGYTF. The chain joins TRBV9 to TRBJ1-2, with a weak D call TRBD1 (6 bases). CDR3 length equals 13 residues. V lost 3 bases, J lost 7 bases, and 13 bases lay in between. The germline V gene encodes CDR1 SGDLS and CDR2 YYNGEE.

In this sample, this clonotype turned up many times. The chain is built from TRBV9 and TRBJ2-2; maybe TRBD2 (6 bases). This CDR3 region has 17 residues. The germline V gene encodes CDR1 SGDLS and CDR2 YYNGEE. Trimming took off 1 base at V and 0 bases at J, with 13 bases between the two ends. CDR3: CASSVFFGGPNTGELFF. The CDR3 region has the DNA TGTGCCAGCAGCGTATTCTTCGGGGGACCGAACACCGGGGAGCTGTTTTTT.

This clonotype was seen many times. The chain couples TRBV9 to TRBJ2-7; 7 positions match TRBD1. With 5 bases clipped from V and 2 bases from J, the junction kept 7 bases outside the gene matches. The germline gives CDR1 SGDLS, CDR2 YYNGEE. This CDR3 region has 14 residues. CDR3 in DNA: TGTGCCAGCAGTGGAGACAGGGACCCCTACGAGCAGTACTTC. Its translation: CASSGDRDPYEQYF.